The clone carrying this TCR beta chain has ten or more counts. The germline gives CDR1 MGHDK, CDR2 SYGVNS. V was clipped by 7 bases and J by 7 bases, with 14 bases between them. CDR3 length: 14 residues. This sample was included in a study of T cell repertoires in cytomegalovirus infection. Study in general: From public TCR beta signatures came an indication of both CMV infection and matching HLA type.

TCRdb fed the reads into MiXCR, producing one record per CDR3 protein. The sample carries 130,000 or so distinct CDR3 sequences, 5.5% to 8% recorded once. The sequence was obtained from a human donor in good health (CMV status not recorded). Some clones in this sample may be carry-over from other donors' samples. The specimen was PBMCs. The chain joins TRBV25-1 to TRBJ1-6; no firm D call. In nucleotides, the CDR3 is TGTGCCAGCACAAGACAAGGGCCAAATTCACCCCTCCACTTT. This encodes CASTRQGPNSPLHF.